The rows below give T cell receptor beta chains drawn from one sample of a study of T cells in Graves' hyperthyroidism and ophthalmopathy. TCRdb used MiXCR to reprocess the multiplex PCR reads, holding one entry per CDR3 protein. The sample records fewer than 350,000 distinct CDR3 sequences, 12% to 15% being singletons. The sequencing input was blood. These receptors were collected from a woman aged 40 to 50 with Graves' hyperthyroidism. Each CDR3 is given with its conserved first and last residue. The D gene is left open where the match is weak. Some rows mark clone size as missing; the rest say once, few, many or name a class of expanded clone.

V gene	clone size	J gene	D gene	CDR3 DNA	CDR3 protein
TRBV13	many	TRBJ1-2	TRBD1	TGTGCCAGCAGCCCAGGGACAGGGGAAAACTATGGCTACACCTTC	CASSPGTGENYGYTF
TRBV28	many	TRBJ2-7	TRBD2	TGTGCCAGCAGTTTAGGGCTAGCGGGAGTTCATTACGAGCAGTACTTC	CASSLGLAGVHYEQYF
TRBV19	many	TRBJ1-1	-	TGTGCCAGTAGTATACGGACAGCGAACACTGAAGCTTTCTTT	CASSIRTANTEAFF
TRBV2	many	TRBJ1-1	-	TGTGCCAGCAGGGACTTCGTGGACACTGAAGCTTTCTTT	CASRDFVDTEAFF
TRBV2	-	TRBJ2-5	-	TGTGCCAGCAGTGAGGGGTTAGAGGCGGGACGGAAAGAGACCCAGTACTTC	CASSEGLEAGRKETQYF
TRBV20-1	many	TRBJ2-7	TRBD1	TGCAGTGCCAGCTCGGGGGACAGGGGGTTGTACGAGCAGTACTTC	CSASSGDRGLYEQYF
TRBV3-1	few	TRBJ2-3	-	TGTGCCAGCAGCTACGGAGGGGGCCCGATAACAGATACGCAGTATTTT	CASSYGGGPITDTQYF
TRBV6-1	many	TRBJ1-2	TRBD1	TGTGCCAGCAGGTTATCGGCCGGGACAGTGGGGTATGGCTACACCTTC	CASRLSAGTVGYGYTF
TRBV7-9	many	TRBJ2-1	-	TGTGCCAGCAGCGACCCAATCGGGGGCTACAATGAGCAGTTCTTC	CASSDPIGGYNEQFF
TRBV7-8	-	TRBJ1-5	-	TGTGCCAGCAGCCCCAGGGGCATTCTCTATCAGCCCCAGCATTTT	CASSPRGILYQPQHF
TRBV12-3/TRBV12-4	-	TRBJ2-2	-	TGTGCCAGCAGTTCCTATACGGTCGGCGGGGAGCTGTTTTTT	CASSSYTVGGELFF
TRBV2	many	TRBJ1-1	-	TGTGCCAGCAGTGTAGGGCTGAACACTGAAGCTTTCTTT	CASSVGLNTEAFF
TRBV28	many	TRBJ2-7	-	TGTGCCAGCAGCCCCACCAGGTTTTCCTACGAGCAGTACTTC	CASSPTRFSYEQYF
TRBV12-3/TRBV12-4	-	TRBJ2-7	-	TGTGCCAGCAGTCACGACAGGTACGAGAACGAGCAGTACTTC	CASSHDRYENEQYF
TRBV2	many	TRBJ2-5	-	TGTGCCAGCAGTAATTACCAAGAGACCCAGTACTTC	CASSNYQETQYF
TRBV7-6	-	TRBJ1-5	-	TGTGCCAGCAGCTCTGAGGTGGGTCAGCCCCAGCATTTT	CASSSEVGQPQHF
TRBV29-1	many	TRBJ2-1	-	TGCAGCGTCGAGACTACCCGAGCCAACAATGAGCAGTTCTTC	CSVETTRANNEQFF
TRBV7-8	-	TRBJ2-1	TRBD2	TGTGCCAGCAGCCAAACCGGGACTAGCGGGATGGGGAATGAGCAGTTCTTC	CASSQTGTSGMGNEQFF
TRBV7-9	few	TRBJ2-7	-	TGTGCCAGCAGCGCCGGGACCCGCTCCTACGAGCAGTACTTC	CASSAGTRSYEQYF
TRBV5-6	-	TRBJ2-2	TRBD2	TGTGCCAGCAGCTTGCTTAGCGGGAGTGTCGACACCGGGGAGCTGTTTTTT	CASSLLSGSVDTGELFF
TRBV28	few	TRBJ2-4	-	TGTGCCAGCAGTCCCTCAGGTCGCTTGTCGACTCTAGCCAAAAACATTCAGTACTTC	CASSPSGRLSTLAKNIQYF
TRBV5-8	many	TRBJ2-3	TRBD2	TGTGCCAGCAGCTTCGGGACTAGCGAATCCGATACGCAGTATTTT	CASSFGTSESDTQYF
TRBV20-1	many	TRBJ1-1	-	TGCAGTGCTAGATCGGGACAAAGCATGAACACTGAAGCTTTCTTT	CSARSGQSMNTEAFF
TRBV29-1	few	TRBJ2-5	-	TGCAGCGTTGGTAGCCAAGAGACCCAGTACTTC	CSVGSQETQYF
TRBV29-1	many	TRBJ2-1	TRBD2	TGCAGCGTTCCTCGAGGACTAGCGGGGAACAATGAGCAGTTCTTC	CSVPRGLAGNNEQFF
TRBV20-1	many	TRBJ2-3	-	TGCAGTGCTGGAAGCCCCGGACAGATTCCCGGAGATACGCAGTATTTT	CSAGSPGQIPGDTQYF
TRBV20-1	many	TRBJ2-7	TRBD1	TGCAGTGCTTACGGACAGGGGATGGCCTCCTACGAGCAGTACTTC	CSAYGQGMASYEQYF
TRBV19	few	TRBJ2-1	TRBD2	TGTGCCACTAGTTTCCGGCTAGCGGGAGGCTCCGGTGAGCAGTTCTTC	CATSFRLAGGSGEQFF
TRBV20-1	many	TRBJ2-3	TRBD2	TGCAGTGCCTGGGGCCTAGCGGGAGGTCTAGATACGCAGTATTTT	CSAWGLAGGLDTQYF
TRBV3-1	many	TRBJ2-3	-	TGTGCCAGCAGCCAAGAAGCGGCCTACCGCACAGATACGCAGTATTTT	CASSQEAAYRTDTQYF
TRBV14	once	TRBJ2-1	-	TGTGCCAGCAGTCACACATTGGGTGCCGGTTACAATGAGCAGTTCTTC	CASSHTLGAGYNEQFF
TRBV2	many	TRBJ2-7	TRBD2	TGTGCCAGCATCCGGGGGGGAGGAGGAAGAGACTCCTACGAGCAGTACTTC	CASIRGGGGRDSYEQYF
TRBV29-1	many	TRBJ2-7	-	TGCAGCGTCCTACAGGGCATCTACGAGCAGTACTTC	CSVLQGIYEQYF
TRBV5-1	many	TRBJ1-6	-	TGCGCCAGCAGCACCAACACCTCACCCCTCCACTTT	CASSTNTSPLHF
TRBV5-1	many	TRBJ2-3	TRBD2	TGCGCCAGCAGCTGGACTAGCGGCACAGATACGCAGTATTTT	CASSWTSGTDTQYF